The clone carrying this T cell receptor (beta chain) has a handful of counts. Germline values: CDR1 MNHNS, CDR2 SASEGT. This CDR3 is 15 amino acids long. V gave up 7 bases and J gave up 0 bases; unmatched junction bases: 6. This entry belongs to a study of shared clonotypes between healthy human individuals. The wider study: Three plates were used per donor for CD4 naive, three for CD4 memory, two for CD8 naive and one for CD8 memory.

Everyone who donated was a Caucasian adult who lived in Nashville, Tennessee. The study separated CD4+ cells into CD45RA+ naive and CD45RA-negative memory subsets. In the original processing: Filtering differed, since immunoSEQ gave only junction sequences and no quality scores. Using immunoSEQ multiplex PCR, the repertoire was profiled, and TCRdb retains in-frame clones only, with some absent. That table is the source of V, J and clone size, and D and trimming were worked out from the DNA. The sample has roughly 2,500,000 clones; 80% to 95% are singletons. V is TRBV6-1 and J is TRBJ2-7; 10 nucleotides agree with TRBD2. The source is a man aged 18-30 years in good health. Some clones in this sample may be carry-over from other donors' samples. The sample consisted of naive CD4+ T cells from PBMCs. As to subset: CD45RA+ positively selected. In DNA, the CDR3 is TGTGCCAGCAATTTAGCGGGAGGACTCTCCTACGAGCAGTACTTC. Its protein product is CASNLAGGLSYEQYF.